This T cell receptor beta chain was documented in a study of blood T cell repertoires in COVID-19. Overall study context: The samples span acute and convalescent COVID-19 from the United States, Italy and Spain. T cells, B-cell-depleted T cells, or PBMCs provided the cDNA or gDNA that served as material.

Authors' methods: Researchers report that nucleated cell counts were estimated from reference gene primer amplification. Sequencing used immunoSEQ multiplex PCR; TCRdb keeps in-frame clones, though not all of them. V, J and clone size are taken as reported in that table, and D and trimming were inferred from the DNA itself. The sample has tens of thousands of clones, roughly 88% seen once. CDR1 MDHEN and CDR2 SYDVKM come from the germline V gene. This CDR3 is 13 amino acids long. Losses at the gene ends were 7 bases for V and 11 bases for J; bases not matched to a gene: 11. Specimen: peripheral blood. The sequence derives from a man aged 50 to 60 with acute or convalescent COVID-19. The chain is built from TRBV28 and TRBJ1-5; 7 bases match TRBD1. The CDR3 nucleotides are TGTGCCAGCACCCCGCTACAGGGGTTGTCCCAGCATTTT. This sequence encodes CASTPLQGLSQHF.